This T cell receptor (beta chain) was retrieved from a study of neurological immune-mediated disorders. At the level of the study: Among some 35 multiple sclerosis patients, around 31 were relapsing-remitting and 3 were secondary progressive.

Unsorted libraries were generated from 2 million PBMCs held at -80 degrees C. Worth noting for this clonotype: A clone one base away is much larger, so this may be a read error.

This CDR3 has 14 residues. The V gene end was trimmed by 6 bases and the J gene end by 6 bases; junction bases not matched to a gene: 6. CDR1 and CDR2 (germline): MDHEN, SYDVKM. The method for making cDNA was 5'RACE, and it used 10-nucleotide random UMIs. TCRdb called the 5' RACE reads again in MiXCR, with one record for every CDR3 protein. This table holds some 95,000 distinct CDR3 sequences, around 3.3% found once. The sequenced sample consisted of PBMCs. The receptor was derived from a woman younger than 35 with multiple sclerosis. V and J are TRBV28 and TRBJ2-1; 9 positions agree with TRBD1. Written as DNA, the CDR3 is TGTGCCAGCAGCGGGGACAGGGTTTTCAATGAGCAGTTCTTC. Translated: CASSGDRVFNEQFF.